These T cell receptor beta chains were read from a single sample in a study of blood T cell repertoires in COVID-19. Assay used: immunoSEQ multiplex PCR; TCRdb lists only in-frame clones, some missing. Of over 200,000 clones in the sample, 85% to 90% were seen once. Sequenced: peripheral blood. These receptors were obtained from an older woman with acute or convalescent COVID-19. Both conserved end residues are part of each CDR3. A D gene is named only where the DNA matches it firmly. Clone size is not always given. Where it is, it says once, few, many or a class for expanded clones.

D gene: NA; V gene: TRBV2; J gene: TRBJ1-2; clone size: NA; CDR3 protein: CASRPETGRRGYTF; CDR3 DNA: TGTGCCAGCAGGCCCGAGACAGGACGTCGCGGCTACACCTTC
D gene: NA; V gene: TRBV18; J gene: TRBJ1-2; clone size: NA; CDR3 protein: CASSTAVDYGYTF; CDR3 DNA: TGTGCCAGCTCAACGGCGGTGGACTATGGCTACACCTTC
D gene: NA; V gene: TRBV5-1; J gene: TRBJ1-4; clone size: NA; CDR3 protein: CASSFYNRDEKLFF; CDR3 DNA: TGCGCCAGCAGCTTCTACAACAGGGATGAAAAACTGTTTTTT
D gene: TRBD1; V gene: TRBV4-2; J gene: TRBJ2-7; clone size: NA; CDR3 protein: CASSQAGQVGYEQYF; CDR3 DNA: TGTGCCAGCAGCCAAGCGGGACAGGTTGGCTACGAGCAGTACTTC
D gene: TRBD1; V gene: TRBV7-9; J gene: TRBJ1-2; clone size: NA; CDR3 protein: CASSRTGAATGYGYTF; CDR3 DNA: TGTGCCAGCAGTCGGACAGGGGCGGCTACGGGCTATGGCTACACCTTC
D gene: NA; V gene: TRBV6-6; J gene: TRBJ1-1; clone size: NA; CDR3 protein: CASSYGPSTEAFF; CDR3 DNA: TGTGCCAGCAGTTACGGGCCGTCCACTGAAGCTTTCTTT
D gene: NA; V gene: TRBV5-1; J gene: TRBJ2-2; clone size: NA; CDR3 protein: CASSPVGSPGELFF; CDR3 DNA: TGCGCCAGCAGCCCAGTGGGGAGCCCCGGGGAGCTGTTTTTT
D gene: TRBD1; V gene: TRBV11-2; J gene: TRBJ2-2; clone size: NA; CDR3 protein: CASSGTGVTGELFF; CDR3 DNA: TGTGCCAGCAGCGGAACAGGGGTTACCGGGGAGCTGTTTTTT
D gene: TRBD1; V gene: TRBV18; J gene: TRBJ1-5; clone size: few; CDR3 protein: CASSQGQGGNQPQHF; CDR3 DNA: TGTGCCAGCTCACAAGGACAGGGTGGCAATCAGCCCCAGCATTTT
D gene: NA; V gene: TRBV9; J gene: TRBJ2-1; clone size: NA; CDR3 protein: CASSVVFGYNEQFF; CDR3 DNA: TGTGCCAGCAGCGTAGTCTTCGGCTACAATGAGCAGTTCTTC
D gene: NA; V gene: TRBV6-2/TRBV6-3; J gene: TRBJ2-1; clone size: NA; CDR3 protein: CASSYDSSYNEQFF; CDR3 DNA: TGTGCCAGCAGTTACGATAGCTCCTACAATGAGCAGTTCTTC
D gene: TRBD2; V gene: TRBV24-1; J gene: TRBJ2-1; clone size: NA; CDR3 protein: CATSAAGGPNEQFF; CDR3 DNA: TGTGCCACCAGTGCGGCGGGAGGTCCCAATGAGCAGTTCTTC
D gene: TRBD2; V gene: TRBV5-1; J gene: TRBJ2-7; clone size: NA; CDR3 protein: CASRNGLAVSYEQYF; CDR3 DNA: TGCGCCAGCAGGAACGGACTAGCAGTATCCTACGAGCAGTACTTC
D gene: TRBD1; V gene: TRBV3-1/TRBV3-2; J gene: TRBJ2-1; clone size: NA; CDR3 protein: CASSQIWTGANEQFF; CDR3 DNA: TGTGCCAGCAGCCAAATATGGACAGGGGCGAACGAGCAGTTCTTC
D gene: NA; V gene: TRBV14; J gene: TRBJ1-4; clone size: NA; CDR3 protein: CASSHPTEFATNEKLFF; CDR3 DNA: TGTGCCAGCAGCCACCCTACGGAGTTTGCAACTAATGAAAAACTGTTTTTT
D gene: NA; V gene: TRBV21-1; J gene: TRBJ1-4; clone size: NA; CDR3 protein: CASSKRGGPVCCGNEKLFF; CDR3 DNA: TGTGCCAGCAGCAAACGTGGCGGGCCAGTGTGTTGTGGGAATGAAAAACTGTTTTTT
D gene: TRBD1; V gene: TRBV28; J gene: TRBJ2-7; clone size: NA; CDR3 protein: CASRTGQTYEQYF; CDR3 DNA: TGTGCCAGCAGAACGGGACAGACCTACGAGCAGTACTTC
D gene: TRBD2; V gene: TRBV30; J gene: TRBJ2-1; clone size: NA; CDR3 protein: CAWSISGRGYNEQFF; CDR3 DNA: TGTGCCTGGAGCATTAGCGGGAGAGGCTACAATGAGCAGTTCTTC
D gene: TRBD1; V gene: TRBV19; J gene: TRBJ1-2; clone size: NA; CDR3 protein: CASSITGGVTNYGYTF; CDR3 DNA: TGTGCCAGTAGTATAACAGGGGGCGTCACTAACTATGGCTACACCTTC
D gene: TRBD1; V gene: TRBV18; J gene: TRBJ1-3; clone size: few; CDR3 protein: CASSLNTGGSSGNTIYF; CDR3 DNA: TGTGCCAGCTCGCTAAACACAGGGGGCTCTTCTGGAAACACCATATATTTT
D gene: TRBD1; V gene: TRBV7-2; J gene: TRBJ1-2; clone size: NA; CDR3 protein: CASSRGTGGGGYTF; CDR3 DNA: TGTGCCAGCAGCAGGGGGACAGGGGGCGGTGGCTACACCTTC
D gene: TRBD2; V gene: TRBV2; J gene: TRBJ2-1; clone size: NA; CDR3 protein: CASTREIAGGNEQFF; CDR3 DNA: TGTGCCAGTACCCGGGAGATAGCGGGAGGGAATGAGCAGTTCTTC
D gene: NA; V gene: TRBV6-5; J gene: TRBJ2-7; clone size: NA; CDR3 protein: CASSYSAQYEQYF; CDR3 DNA: TGTGCCAGCAGTTACTCGGCACAGTACGAGCAGTACTTC
D gene: TRBD2; V gene: TRBV4-3; J gene: TRBJ2-2; clone size: NA; CDR3 protein: CASSQDRLAGEIGELFF; CDR3 DNA: TGCGCCAGCAGCCAAGATCGGCTAGCGGGAGAGATCGGGGAGCTGTTTTTT
D gene: TRBD2; V gene: TRBV3-1/TRBV3-2; J gene: TRBJ2-5; clone size: NA; CDR3 protein: CASSQGAAGGPVETQYF; CDR3 DNA: TGTGCCAGCAGCCAAGGGGCAGCGGGAGGGCCAGTAGAGACCCAGTACTTC
D gene: TRBD2; V gene: TRBV5-6; J gene: TRBJ2-6; clone size: NA; CDR3 protein: CASSWTSGASGANVLTF; CDR3 DNA: TGTGCCAGCAGCTGGACTAGCGGGGCCTCTGGGGCCAACGTCCTGACTTTC
D gene: TRBD1; V gene: TRBV6-5; J gene: TRBJ1-2; clone size: NA; CDR3 protein: CASRQGAYGYTF; CDR3 DNA: TGTGCCAGCCGTCAGGGGGCCTATGGCTACACCTTC
D gene: NA; V gene: TRBV7-2; J gene: TRBJ1-1; clone size: NA; CDR3 protein: CASSLDRVHTEAFF; CDR3 DNA: TGTGCCAGCAGCTTAGATCGGGTTCACACTGAAGCTTTCTTT
D gene: NA; V gene: TRBV9; J gene: TRBJ1-1; clone size: NA; CDR3 protein: CASSAGRAGASYLAFF; CDR3 DNA: TGTGCCAGCAGCGCCGGAAGGGCAGGGGCGAGTTACCTGGCTTTCTTT
D gene: NA; V gene: TRBV30; J gene: TRBJ1-6; clone size: NA; CDR3 protein: CAWSARVLGSPLHF; CDR3 DNA: TGTGCCTGGAGTGCCAGGGTCCTTGGTTCACCCCTCCACTTT
D gene: TRBD1; V gene: TRBV4-1; J gene: TRBJ1-4; clone size: few; CDR3 protein: CASSPPTGQNEKLFF; CDR3 DNA: TGCGCCAGCAGCCCACCGACAGGGCAAAATGAAAAACTGTTTTTT
D gene: NA; V gene: TRBV4-1; J gene: TRBJ1-3; clone size: NA; CDR3 protein: CASSQVGEVAGDTIYF; CDR3 DNA: TGCGCCAGCAGCCAAGTGGGAGAAGTCGCGGGAGACACCATATATTTT
D gene: TRBD1; V gene: TRBV15; J gene: TRBJ1-1; clone size: once; CDR3 protein: CATTRDRGSPNTEAFF; CDR3 DNA: TGTGCCACCACCCGGGACAGGGGCTCACCGAACACTGAAGCTTTCTTT
D gene: NA; V gene: TRBV6-2/TRBV6-3; J gene: TRBJ2-3; clone size: NA; CDR3 protein: CASSPETDTQYF; CDR3 DNA: TGTGCCAGCAGTCCCGAGACAGATACGCAGTATTTT
D gene: NA; V gene: TRBV24-1; J gene: TRBJ2-5; clone size: NA; CDR3 protein: CATSDSIGLAGETQYF; CDR3 DNA: TGTGCCACCAGTGATTCCATAGGACTTGCGGGGGAGACCCAGTACTTC
D gene: TRBD1; V gene: TRBV7-9; J gene: TRBJ2-7; clone size: NA; CDR3 protein: CASSSGQGNSYEQYF; CDR3 DNA: TGTGCCAGCAGCTCGGGACAGGGAAACTCCTACGAGCAGTACTTC
D gene: TRBD1; V gene: TRBV19; J gene: TRBJ1-5; clone size: NA; CDR3 protein: CASSILGGPNQPQHF; CDR3 DNA: TGTGCCAGTAGTATCCTAGGGGGCCCCAATCAGCCCCAGCATTTT
D gene: NA; V gene: TRBV7-2; J gene: TRBJ1-5; clone size: NA; CDR3 protein: CASSLLPRGSNQPQHF; CDR3 DNA: TGTGCCAGCAGCTTACTCCCCAGGGGTAGCAATCAGCCCCAGCATTTT
D gene: NA; V gene: TRBV24-1; J gene: TRBJ1-2; clone size: NA; CDR3 protein: CATSDTTGYGYTF; CDR3 DNA: TGTGCCACCAGTGATACGACAGGCTATGGCTACACCTTC
D gene: NA; V gene: TRBV24-1; J gene: TRBJ2-3; clone size: once; CDR3 protein: CATRSGTHTDTQYF; CDR3 DNA: TGTGCCACCAGATCCGGGACTCACACAGATACGCAGTATTTT
D gene: NA; V gene: TRBV10-2; J gene: TRBJ1-1; clone size: NA; CDR3 protein: CASSDSGVLNTEAFF; CDR3 DNA: TGCGCCAGCAGTGATTCGGGGGTCCTGAACACTGAAGCTTTCTTT
D gene: NA; V gene: TRBV9; J gene: TRBJ1-1; clone size: NA; CDR3 protein: CASSARGGEAFF; CDR3 DNA: TGTGCCAGCAGCGCCCGCGGAGGTGAAGCTTTCTTT
D gene: TRBD2; V gene: TRBV30; J gene: TRBJ2-3; clone size: NA; CDR3 protein: CAWTRRRGAADTQYF; CDR3 DNA: TGTGCCTGGACGAGGCGGCGGGGGGCCGCAGATACGCAGTATTTT
D gene: TRBD1; V gene: TRBV9; J gene: TRBJ1-3; clone size: NA; CDR3 protein: CASSPRTGVNTIYF; CDR3 DNA: TGTGCCAGCAGCCCCCGGACAGGGGTAAACACCATATATTTT
D gene: TRBD1; V gene: TRBV18; J gene: TRBJ1-2; clone size: NA; CDR3 protein: CASSPTEQGVGYTF; CDR3 DNA: TGTGCCAGCTCACCAACAGAACAGGGGGTCGGCTACACCTTC
D gene: NA; V gene: TRBV19; J gene: TRBJ2-6; clone size: NA; CDR3 protein: CASSPIGGAGANVLTF; CDR3 DNA: TGTGCCAGTAGCCCGATAGGGGGGGCTGGGGCCAACGTCCTGACTTTC
D gene: NA; V gene: TRBV10-3; J gene: TRBJ1-1; clone size: NA; CDR3 protein: CAISRDRDTEAFF; CDR3 DNA: TGTGCCATCAGCCGGGATCGGGACACTGAAGCTTTCTTT
D gene: TRBD1; V gene: TRBV7-2; J gene: TRBJ1-2; clone size: NA; CDR3 protein: CASSFLFDRVENGYTF; CDR3 DNA: TGTGCCAGCAGCTTTCTCTTCGACAGGGTTGAAAATGGCTACACCTTC
D gene: NA; V gene: TRBV30; J gene: TRBJ2-3; clone size: once; CDR3 protein: CAWSTDTRRDTQYF; CDR3 DNA: TGTGCCTGGAGTACGGACACCCGGAGAGATACGCAGTATTTT
D gene: TRBD1; V gene: TRBV30; J gene: TRBJ1-5; clone size: NA; CDR3 protein: CAWTTRTGSNQPQHF; CDR3 DNA: TGTGCCTGGACCACCAGGACAGGCAGCAATCAGCCCCAGCATTTT
D gene: TRBD1; V gene: TRBV30; J gene: TRBJ1-1; clone size: NA; CDR3 protein: CAWSASRQGIMNTEAFF; CDR3 DNA: TGTGCCTGGAGTGCCTCAAGACAGGGGATCATGAACACTGAAGCTTTCTTT
D gene: NA; V gene: TRBV11-2; J gene: TRBJ2-1; clone size: few; CDR3 protein: CASSSSGFNEQFF; CDR3 DNA: TGTGCCAGCAGCTCGAGCGGCTTCAATGAGCAGTTCTTC
D gene: TRBD1; V gene: TRBV2; J gene: TRBJ1-6; clone size: NA; CDR3 protein: CASSDDRESSYNSPLHF; CDR3 DNA: TGTGCCAGCAGTGACGACAGGGAGAGCTCCTATAATTCACCCCTCCACTTT
D gene: NA; V gene: TRBV9; J gene: TRBJ1-4; clone size: NA; CDR3 protein: CASSVGDVGGEKLFF; CDR3 DNA: TGTGCCAGCAGCGTAGGGGACGTTGGAGGGGAAAAACTGTTTTTT